This T cell receptor beta chain was sequenced in a study of cytomegalovirus exposure and HLA in healthy donors (dated by TCRdb to between 2016 and 2019). A note on the overall study: An earlier analysis of roughly 500 of the donors reported about 300 Gb of sequence data and 90 million to 120 million unique TCR beta sequences obtained from around 190 million T cells. An early release covering roughly 600 HLA-typed donors comprised about 300 gigabases of sequencing data and about 90 million unique TCR sequences. The genetic ancestry cluster associated with self-reported Caucasian donors included roughly 84% of the roughly 400 genotyped donors. The study aimed to test whether signatures of past pathogen exposure could be identified by cataloging public T cell receptors. The study profiled the T cell repertoires of 500 to 800 subjects by immunosequencing and related them to cytomegalovirus serostatus. In addition to the first cohort of 650 to 750 subjects, a separate validation cohort of approximately 130 different subjects was used. To predict cytomegalovirus infection status, the study brought together high-throughput TCR immunosequencing, statistical association of individual TCRs with disease status, and machine learning. To study patterns of TCR occurrence, a later analysis re-analyzed previously published TCR beta repertoires from 700 or so donors and added high-resolution HLA genotyping. The later analysis used no new phenotypic data to find candidate immune exposures, relying instead on TCR beta sequences and their occurrence across donors. To decide whether each TCR beta V gene segment behaved as functional or pseudogenic, an earlier analysis of fewer than 750 of the donors relied on high-throughput TCR beta sequencing. Alongside the repertoire data, information on donor age, sex, ethnicity and CMV serostatus was compiled. A later genetic analysis used genome-wide SNP genotypes for about 65% of the roughly 700 donors, treating that subset as a discovery cohort. All discovery cohort repertoires had been generated using a single sequencing platform. Both class I and class II loci were covered by HLA typing, at four-digit resolution. Typing coverage varied by locus: about 620-640 donors for A, B, C, DRB1 and DQB1; around 560 for DQA1; approximately 570 for DPA1; under 490 for DPB1. Several DR-DQ haplotypes were handled as single units for association and clustering because linkage in the cohort was strong. On average, around 230,000 unique TCR beta nucleotide sequences were sequenced per donor among more than 350 genotyped donors of the cohort, with 15% to 20% of those sequences being non-productive.

The paper's findings and limits, for the study overall: The sequencing pipeline was judged likely to have produced a cluster of highly shared sequence variants as a technical artifact. Some IMGT-functional V segments, including TRBV6-2 and TRBV6-3, could not be distinguished by the 87-base-pair reads and were therefore excluded. Most TCR sequences were observed very rarely across donors, whereas some public TCRs were present in many individuals. Because counts were too low, seventeen rarely observed V segments, including chromosome 9 orphons, were left out of the earlier analysis of roughly 600 of the donors. Compared with the roughly 700-donor mean, donors in an Asian-associated ancestry cluster had fewer N-insertions in productive TCRs, according to a later genetic analysis. Roughly uniform sequencing depth across donors was assumed in presence/absence analyses, although this assumption may not hold. In a later genetic analysis, a missense DCLRE1C variant was associated with V-gene and J-gene trimming of TCR beta chains, and the association was replicated in an independent cohort. A further reported finding was that TCR beta sequences accurately predicted the HLA-A and HLA-B alleles for most subjects in the first cohort. The study listed 164 TCR beta chains as associated with cytomegalovirus. Strong co-occurrence of HLA alleles, especially DR and DQ, made assigning TCR associations to individual alleles difficult. An earlier analysis of some 560 of the donors showed that most TCR beta V segments appeared in productive rearrangements either about 87% or about 30% of the time, which broadly matched IMGT annotations. Correlated functional status among segregating V segments might be attributable to linkage disequilibrium, but an unknown experimental factor could not be ruled out. Only TCR beta chains were sequenced in this cohort, and the absence of alpha or paired-chain data limited detectable features. For the cohort, immune exposure information was limited to CMV serostatus. Because HLA typing was unavailable for some donors at each locus, only the typed subset was used in association tests. In vitro tests confirmed that a few of the cytomegalovirus-associated TCR beta chains recognize cytomegalovirus antigens. In both the original and validation cohorts, the classifier was reported to diagnose cytomegalovirus status with high specificity and sensitivity. It was suggested by the authors that the approach could potentially be generalized to other disease states and immunological phenotypes. In a later analysis, most CMV-associated TCR beta chains were found to appear HLA-restricted, with HLA associations seemingly driven largely by CMV exposure. In a later analysis, TCR association rates were found to vary across HLA loci, with the most associated TCRs seen for DRB1 alleles and the fewest for HLA-C alleles. Specific HLA alleles were associated with 16,951 TCR beta sequences at a false discovery rate of 0.05 in a later analysis. In a later analysis, HLA-associated TCR beta chains showed more clonal expansion and lower generation probabilities than non-associated chains that were equally common. Several of the top co-occurrence clusters appeared to be linked to parvovirus B19, influenza, CMV and Epstein-Barr virus, according to a later analysis.

On this clone itself: The specificity of this receptor is unknown. No much larger clone is present one base from it, and per-base qualities are unavailable.

CDR1 SGHRS and CDR2 YFSETQ are derived from the germline V gene. V drops 4 bases and J drops 1 base, leaving 11 bases in between. Its CDR3 holds 14 amino acids, cysteine through phenylalanine. The kept DNA is CDR3 alone, 42 bases in frame from the first base. Preparation of the library involved the immunoSEQ multiplex PCR assay. For the multiplex PCR, a mixture combining 60 forward primers for TCR Vbeta segments and 13 reverse primers for TCR Jbeta segments was used. The CDR3 region of rearranged TCR beta genes was amplified from genomic DNA by a multiplex PCR assay. Amplified TCR beta libraries were sequenced as 87-base-pair reads on the Illumina HiSeq System. The study's processing was this. Across the 670 or so repertoires, a later analysis counted approximately 83 million unique TCR beta chains, about 10 million of which were shared by at least two donors. A nearest-neighbor algorithm error-corrected the raw reads and collapsed the reads into unique sequences, merging closely related sequences to remove PCR and sequencing errors. V, D and J gene segments were assigned by aligning CDR3 sequences to IMGT reference sequences. For a sequence to be retained, a match of at least six nucleotides was required to both a V gene segment and a J gene segment. Rearrangements were classified as productive when the CDR3 lacked stop codons and remained in frame with V and J, and all other rearrangements were classified as non-productive. Following IMGT convention, CDR3 was defined as the stretch from the second conserved V-encoded cysteine to the conserved J-encoded phenylalanine. The earlier analysis of about 610 of the donors excluded sequences that lacked an unambiguous match to a single V gene segment. In an earlier analysis of 587 of the donors, V segments were called functional above 56.7% productive rearrangements and were called segregating when the between-donor standard deviation exceeded 5%. A statistical classification framework was developed to diagnose cytomegalovirus status using the catalog of TCR beta chain sequences. In a later analysis, TCR nucleotide sequences were compared against IMGT/GENE-DB human TR gene sequences so that V and J genes could be assigned. In a later analysis, CDR3 sequences and most-parsimonious VDJ recombination scenarios were assigned using the TCRdist pipeline. In a later analysis, every TCR beta chain was defined by the combination of its CDR3 amino acid sequence and its V-gene family, and reads without a unique V-gene family were dropped. As a way to deal with suspected cross-contamination and a sequencing artifact, a later analysis dropped hundreds of nucleotide sequences that were highly shared and had low generation probability. In a later analysis, a clonal expansion index was calculated for each public chain from normalized within-repertoire ranks of inferred template counts. A later analysis computed generation probabilities with a VDJ recombination model fitted to out-of-frame rearrangements, and checked the results against IGoR. A later analysis scored TCR-TCR, TCR-HLA and TCR-CMV co-occurrence with hypergeometric tests, applying a repertoire-size bias correction to TCR pairs. To estimate false discovery rates, a later analysis permuted the HLA or CMV assignments 20 times. A later analysis grouped co-occurring TCRs with DBSCAN, adding TCRdist sequence similarity when clustering within HLA-allele-positive subsets. Repertoires with fewer than 30,000 or more than 120,000 public chains, plus five repertoires with anomalous nucleotide sharing, were excluded from co-occurrence clustering. Imported from immuneACCESS, the table was reduced by TCRdb to in-frame sequences with V and J called. These copies leave out some clones; in studies compared against another copy, an unresolved V gene accounts for under half, and the cause of the remainder is not known. V and J calls and clone size are copied from that table; D and trimming were computed from the DNA. Recorded for this sample are 120,000 or so clones; around 77% of them occurred a single time. Around 3.5% of the sample is in the top ten clones.

The cohort was made up of 500 to 800 healthy bone marrow donors. At the time of sampling, all cohort members were nominally healthy, though unrecorded immune exposures were likely present. Of the 690 or so cohort members, about 270 had a positive CMV serostatus and about 360 had a negative one, while no CMV serostatus was recorded for the donor. Each donor provided a peripheral blood sample, and peripheral blood mononuclear cells were used for TCR beta sequencing. The Qiagen DNeasy Blood Extraction Kit was used to extract genomic DNA from the blood cell samples. The clonotype originates from a human donor in good health. Recombination connected TRBV5-1 to TRBJ1-1; TRBD1 might be the D gene, on 5 matching bases. The sequenced material came from PBMCs. The sequenced DNA is TGCGCCAGCAGCCTGGACAACACGAACACTGAAGCTTTCTTT. This translates into CASSLDNTNTEAFF.